This passage covers 19 T cell receptor beta chains from one sample sequenced in a study of blood T cells in healthy people across ages. A J-beta primer mix and a sample-barcoded 5' primer were used in a second PCR of roughly 7 to 12 cycles. TCRdb processed the 5' RACE reads anew with MiXCR; each CDR3 protein has one entry. The data hold 1.4 million to 1.5 million distinct CDR3 sequences, with roughly 40% observed a single time. Sequencing was performed on blood. The receptors stem from a young woman in good health.

This chain links TRBV20-1 with TRBJ2-3, with D perhaps matching TRBD2 (5 bases). This CDR3 is built from 13 residues. Germline CDR1 reads DFQATT; CDR2 reads SNEGSKA (reference sequence). As DNA, the CDR3 is TGCAGCACCGAGGGCCCTGGCACAGATACGCAGTATTTT. It yields the protein CSTEGPGTDTQYF.

The CDR3, as DNA: TGCGCCAGCAGCTCTCACACCCTAGCGGGGGCCTACAATGAGCAGTTCTTC. Amino acid sequence: CASSSHTLAGAYNEQFF. The rearrangement links TRBV5-1 to TRBJ2-1, with TRBD2 matching 10 bases. V was pared by 3 bases and J by 2 bases, with 8 bases of the junction left unmatched. CDR1 and CDR2 (germline): SGHRS, YFSETQ. There are 17 residues in the CDR3.

This clonotype appeared a few times. This sequence joins TRBV20-1 and TRBJ2-7; TRBD1 matches at 8 bases. CDR1 is DFQATT and CDR2 is SNEGSKA in the germline V gene (reference sequence). The V gene end was trimmed by 1 base and the J gene end by 1 base; junction bases not matched to a gene: 9. The CDR3 runs to 16 residues. CDR3 amino acids: CSARGMTGDESYEQYF. As DNA, the CDR3 is TGCAGTGCTAGAGGGATGACAGGGGACGAATCCTACGAGCAGTACTTC.

This clonotype was counted a few times. V gene TRBV27 combines with J gene TRBJ2-7; no definite D call. Germline V gives CDR1 MNHEY, CDR2 SMNVEV (reference sequence). The length of the CDR3 is 14 residues. Trimming removed 9 bases at V and 2 bases at J, with 17 bases between. The CDR3 DNA is TGTGCCAGTACGCCACGTGGCGGTACCTACGAGCAGTACTTC. Its translation is CASTPRGGTYEQYF.

This clonotype turned up a few times. The chain combines TRBV4-1 with TRBJ2-5, with 10 bases that match TRBD2. Germline loops: CDR1 MGHRA, CDR2 YSYEKL. The CDR3 loop spans 18 amino acids. With 1 base clipped from V and 0 bases from J, the junction kept 8 bases outside the gene matches. CDR3: CASSQGASGGTYQETQYF. As DNA, the CDR3 is TGCGCCAGCAGCCAAGGAGCTAGCGGGGGAACGTACCAAGAGACCCAGTACTTC.

The chain has TRBV7-3 and TRBJ2-5; D is possibly TRBD1 or TRBD2 (6 bases each). The V end was cut by 1 base, the J end by 5 bases, with 14 bases between. The CDR3 sequence is 15 residues long. Germline V CDR1 and CDR2: SGHTA, FQGTGA. CDR3 DNA sequence: TGTGCCAGCAGCTTAATCCCGCGAGGGGGGGAGACCCAGTACTTC. Translating it yields CASSLIPRGGETQYF.

The chain carries TRBV20-1 and TRBJ1-1; the match to TRBD1 covers 8 bases. V trimming: 6 bases; J trimming: 0 bases; junction bases outside the gene matches: 3. The germline V gene has CDR1 DFQATT and CDR2 SNEGSKA (reference sequence). This CDR3 contains 13 residues. The CDR3 loop reads CSALTGVNTEAFF. The CDR3, as DNA: TGCAGTGCCCTGACAGGGGTGAACACTGAAGCTTTCTTT.

There are a few counts of this clonotype. V gene TRBV24-1 combines with J gene TRBJ2-7; 9 nucleotides line up with TRBD1. The junction had 11 bases not matched to a gene; V was cut back by 3 bases and J by 6 bases. This CDR3 is 16 amino acids long. Germline-derived CDR1 and CDR2 are KGHDR and SFDVKD. The CDR3 sequence: CATSDANRDRVCEQYF. The CDR3 coding sequence is TGTGCCACCAGTGATGCCAACCGGGACAGGGTATGCGAGCAGTACTTC.

This chain joins TRBV30 and TRBJ2-5; 11 bases fit TRBD2. Gene TRBJ2-7 matches the end of the DNA better, so the J call may be wrong. This CDR3 is 14 amino acids long. Germline assignment: CDR1 GTSNPN and CDR2 SVGIG (reference sequence). CDR3 in amino acids: CAWSLIAGGSEQYF. For the CDR3, the DNA is TGTGCCTGGAGTCTCATAGCGGGAGGGTCCGAGCAGTACTTC.

This chain's CDR3 is CASSPRGGLAGVSSYNEQFF. The CDR3 DNA sequence: TGTGCCAGCAGCCCCAGAGGGGGACTAGCGGGGGTAAGCTCCTACAATGAGCAGTTCTTC. The chain couples TRBV3-1 to TRBJ2-1; 14 nucleotides align to TRBD2. The CDR3 has 20 amino acids. Germline CDR1 reads LGHDT; CDR2 reads YNNKEL (reference sequence). V lost 4 bases, J lost 0 bases, and 11 bases stayed unmatched.

V is TRBV29-1 and J is TRBJ1-2, with D perhaps TRBD1 (6 bases). V was trimmed by 3 bases and J by 0 bases, leaving 17 bases between them. CDR3 length: 16 residues. Germline CDR1 is SQVTM and CDR2 is ANQGSEA. The CDR3 bases are TGCAGCGTTGAGAGCACAGGGTTCTTCACTAACTATGGCTACACCTTC. This gives the protein CSVESTGFFTNYGYTF. Filled out from reference TRBV29-1 and TRBJ1-2, the complete variable domain reads SAVISQKPSRDICQRGTSLTIQCQVDSQVTMMFWYRQQPGQSLTLIATANQGSEATYESGFVIDKFPISRPNLTFSTLTVSNMSPEDSSIYLCSVESTGFFTNYGYTFGSGTRLTVV.

This rearrangement joins TRBV3-1 to TRBJ2-1, with 12 bases matching TRBD1. V was clipped by 3 bases and J by 10 bases; unmatched bases: 7. Germline CDR1 LGHDT, CDR2 YNNKEL (reference sequence). This CDR3 has 15 amino acids. In nucleotides, the CDR3 is TGTGCCAGCAGCCAGCCGGGACAGGGGGCGGTCGAGCAGTTCTTC. Amino acids: CASSQPGQGAVEQFF.

Only a few counts were recorded for this clonotype. The chain carries TRBV15 and TRBJ1-1; 7 bases are a match to TRBD1. V shed 2 bases, J shed 5 bases, and the junction held 8 bases outside the gene matches. The germline V gene encodes CDR1 LNHNV and CDR2 YYDKDF (reference sequence). The CDR3 spans 15 residues. The CDR3 DNA sequence: TGTGCCACCAGCAGATCCGATGGCAGGGGGACTGAAGCTTTCTTT. Amino acids: CATSRSDGRGTEAFF.

V usage is TRBV12-3 or TRBV12-4 and J usage is TRBJ2-7; D gene ambiguous. CDR3 length equals 13 residues. Trimming cost V 6 bases and J 2 bases, with 11 bases left between them. The CDR3 reads CASRGIATYEQYF. CDR3 coding DNA: TGTGCCAGCAGGGGGATAGCCACCTACGAGCAGTACTTC.

The chain recombines TRBV10-3 with TRBJ2-5; D could derive from TRBD1 or TRBD2 (5 bases each). Trimming took off 3 bases at V and 11 bases at J, with 13 bases between the two ends. Looked up from germline, CDR1 is ENHRY and CDR2 is SYGVKD. The CDR3 contains 12 residues. CDR3 DNA: TGTGCCATCAGTGACTCGAGGGGTGAGCAGTACTTC. Its protein product is CAISDSRGEQYF.

The rearrangement links TRBV20-1 to TRBJ1-2; D possibly corresponds to TRBD1 (6 bases). The V end lost 5 bases, the J end lost 8 bases, and 27 bases lay between the germline ends. CDR1 is DFQATT, CDR2 SNEGSKA, per germline (reference sequence). The CDR3 runs to 16 residues. This CDR3 is CSAYDVGGQNSGGYTF. The CDR3 coding sequence is TGCAGTGCTTACGATGTGGGGGGCCAGAACTCGGGGGGCTACACCTTC.

The chain has TRBV5-1 and TRBJ1-2; 9 bases agree with TRBD1. V shed 6 bases, J shed 4 bases, and the junction held 10 bases outside the gene matches. The germline CDR1 and CDR2 sequences are SGHRS and YFSETQ. The CDR3 extends over 15 amino acids. The CDR3 bases are TGCGCCAGCACCAAAACGGACAGGGGACGCTATGGCTACACCTTC. This encodes CASTKTDRGRYGYTF.

V usage is TRBV7-2 and J usage is TRBJ2-7, with D possibly matching TRBD2 (6 bases). V was shortened by 5 bases and J by 3 bases, with 17 bases between the two germline ends. The CDR3 spans 15 residues. Germline-derived CDR1 and CDR2 are SGHTA and FQGNSA. The CDR3 protein is CASSPPGRRGYEQYF. The CDR3, as DNA: TGTGCCAGCAGCCCCCCTGGTCGGCGGGGCTACGAGCAGTACTTC.

This clonotype occurred a few times. The rearrangement links TRBV14 to TRBJ1-2; TRBD1 matches 9 bases. The CDR3 covers 15 residues. Germline trimming cut 1 base from V and 5 bases from J; bases unmatched to any gene: 5. Germline CDR1 and CDR2: SGHDN and FVKESK. CDR3 in DNA: TGTGCCAGCAGCCAAGGGGGGACAGGGACGTATGGCTACACCTTC. It yields the protein CASSQGGTGTYGYTF.